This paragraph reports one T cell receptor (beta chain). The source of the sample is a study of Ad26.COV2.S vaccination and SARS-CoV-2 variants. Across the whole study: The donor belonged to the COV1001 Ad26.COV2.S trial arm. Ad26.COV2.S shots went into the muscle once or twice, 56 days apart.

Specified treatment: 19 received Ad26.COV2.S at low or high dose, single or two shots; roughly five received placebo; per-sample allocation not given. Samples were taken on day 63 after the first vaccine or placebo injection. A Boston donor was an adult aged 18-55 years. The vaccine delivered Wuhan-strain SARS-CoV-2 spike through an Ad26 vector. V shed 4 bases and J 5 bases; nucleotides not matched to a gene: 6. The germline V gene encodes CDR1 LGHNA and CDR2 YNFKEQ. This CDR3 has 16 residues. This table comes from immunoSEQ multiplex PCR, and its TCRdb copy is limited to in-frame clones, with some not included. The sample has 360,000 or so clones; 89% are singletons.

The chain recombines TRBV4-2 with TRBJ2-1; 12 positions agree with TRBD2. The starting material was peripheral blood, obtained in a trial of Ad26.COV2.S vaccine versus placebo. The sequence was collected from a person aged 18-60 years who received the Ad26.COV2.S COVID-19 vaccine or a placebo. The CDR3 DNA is TGTGCCAGCAGCCTAGAGACTAGCGGGAGTCACAATGAGCAGTTCTTC. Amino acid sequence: CASSLETSGSHNEQFF.